A single sample is the source of the 21 T cell receptor beta chains below, sequenced in a study of T cell clonality in common variable immunodeficiency. The table came from immunoSEQ multiplex PCR; TCRdb's copy has only in-frame clones and leaves some out. The sample contains about 52,000 clones, none of them singletons. Sequenced material: peripheral blood mononuclear cells. The receptors here all came from a person aged 18 to 75 in good health.

This clone was counted many times. The sequence runs out 3 residues before the end of the CDR3; the remainder is reconstructed from the germline J gene. The chain joins TRBV20-1 to TRBJ1-4, with TRBD1 matching over 8 bases. After removal of 5 bases from V and 7 bases from J, the junction contained 9 bases not matched to a gene. The CDR3 covers 14 residues. Per the germline V gene, CDR1 is DFQATT and CDR2 is SNEGSKA (reference sequence). This CDR3 is CSALPGQAGEKLFF. CDR3 DNA, as far as it was read: TGCAGTGCTCTTCCGGGACAGGCTGGTGAAAAA.

This clone came up many times. With the read ending 3 residues before the CDR3 end, the germline J gene is used to fill in that end. The V and J genes are TRBV7-8 and TRBJ2-5, with 11 nucleotides matching TRBD2. The CDR3 spans 16 residues. Germline V gives CDR1 SGHVS, CDR2 FQNEAQ. J was trimmed by 3 bases and V by 3 bases; bases with no gene match: 6. CDR3 DNA, as far as it was read: TGTGCCAGCAGCTTCGAACTAGCGGGAGACAAAGAGACC. Translated, it gives CASSFELAGDKET. The full-length CDR3 reads as CASSFELAGDKETQYF.

This clone was seen repeatedly, ten times or more. The CDR3 goes on 3 residues after the read ends, and that part is filled in from the germline J gene. The gene calls are TRBV5-1 and TRBJ2-1; 13 nucleotides align to TRBD2. The germline V gene encodes CDR1 SGHRS and CDR2 YFSETQ. V trimming: 4 bases; J trimming: 8 bases; junction bases outside the gene matches: 6. This CDR3 is built from 15 residues. The covered CDR3 bases are TGCGCCAGCAGCCTGGGACTAGCGGGACTCGATGAG. Amino acids: CASSLGLAGLDE. The entire CDR3 sequence reads CASSLGLAGLDEQFF.

This clone was counted between two and nine times. The CDR3 end is not reached by the read, which stops 3 residues before it; the germline J gene fills it in. The genes are TRBV11-2 and TRBJ2-1; possible D gene TRBD1, 6 bases. Trimming took 5 bases from V and 4 from J, leaving 15 bases between them. The CDR3 contains 15 residues. Germline V CDR1 and CDR2: SGHAT, FQNNGV. The DNA read from the CDR3 is TGTGCCAGCAGCCGCAGGGGCGTTCAGTACAATGAG. Translation gives CASSRRGVQYNE. The entire CDR3 sequence reads CASSRRGVQYNEQFF. The variable domain in full, with the rest retrieved from reference TRBV11-2 and TRBJ2-1, is EAGVAQSPRYKIIEKRQSVAFWCNPISGHATLYWYQQILGQGPKLLIQFQNNGVVDDSQLPKDRFSAERLKGVDSTLKIQPAKLEDSAVYLCASSRRGVQYNEQFFGPGTRLTVL.

This clone was seen many times. The CDR3 extends 3 residues past the end of the read, so its final part is completed from the germline J gene. The rearrangement uses TRBV2 and TRBJ2-1, with D uncertain. This CDR3 is built from 13 residues. CDR1 SNHLY and CDR2 FYNNEI come from the germline V gene. Trimming stripped 6 bases from V and 7 bases from J, with 13 bases between. CDR3 residues: CASSAAELNEQFF. CDR3 DNA (partial): TGTGCCAGCAGCGCCGCAGAGTTAAATGAG.

This clone was seen many times. The CDR3 end lies 3 residues beyond the end of the read and is filled in from the germline J gene. The chain uses TRBV6-1 and TRBJ1-1; 7 nucleotides align to TRBD1. After removal of 2 bases from V and 1 base from J, the junction contained 7 bases not matched to a gene. The CDR3 totals 16 residues. Germline V gives CDR1 MNHNS, CDR2 SASEGT. CDR3 sequence: CASSEWVGGSNTEAFF. Partial CDR3 DNA: TGTGCCAGCAGTGAATGGGTAGGGGGCTCGAACACTGAA.

This clone was recorded at least ten times. The read terminates 3 residues before the CDR3 end, so the remaining end is supplied by the germline J gene. V and J are TRBV6-2 or TRBV6-3 and TRBJ1-5, with TRBD1 as a possible D gene (6 bases). V gave up 5 bases and J gave up 0 bases, with 8 bases separating them. This CDR3 has 14 amino acids. CDR1 is MNHEY and CDR2 is SVGEGT in the germline V gene. CDR3 residues: CASSRTVSNQPQHF. The sequenced part of the CDR3 DNA is TGTGCCAGCAGTCGGACAGTTAGCAATCAGCCC.

This clone was found many times. The CDR3 end falls 3 residues outside the read, so it is completed with the germline J gene. The chain carries TRBV9 and TRBJ2-1; 13 bases align to TRBD2. The germline gives CDR1 SGDLS, CDR2 YYNGEE. CDR3 length: 15 residues. The junction had 4 bases not matched to a gene; V was cut back by 3 bases and J by 7 bases. The covered CDR3 bases are TGTGCCAGCAGCGCCGGACTAGCGGGAGAGAATGAG. This translates into CASSAGLAGENE. The CDR3, in full, reads CASSAGLAGENEQFF. The whole variable domain, filled in from reference TRBV9 and TRBJ2-1, reads DSGVTQTPKHLITATGQRVTLRCSPRSGDLSVYWYQQSLDQGLQFLIQYYNGEERAKGNILERFSAQQFPDLHSELNLSSLELGDSALYFCASSAGLAGENEQFFGPGTRLTVL.

This clone was picked up many times. The read stops 3 residues short of the end of the CDR3; the missing end is completed from the germline J gene. The genes are TRBV5-6 and TRBJ1-2, with TRBD1 matching over 8 bases. Germline V gene lookup returns CDR1 SGHDT and CDR2 YYEEEE. There are 13 residues in the CDR3. Losses at the gene ends were 5 bases for V and 7 bases for J; bases not matched to a gene: 7. The covered CDR3 bases are TGTGCCAGCAGACCGGGGACAGGTCGTGGC. Amino acid sequence: CASRPGTGRG. Given in full, the CDR3 is CASRPGTGRGYTF.

This clone was counted at least ten times. Sequencing ends 3 residues short of the CDR3 end; the germline J gene provides the rest. The J gene is TRBJ2-2, the V gene TRBV6-1, with D perhaps matching TRBD2 (6 bases). V lost 4 bases, J lost 1 base, and 13 bases lay in between. Germline V gene sequence: CDR1 MNHNS, CDR2 SASEGT. This CDR3 spans 16 amino acids. Here the CDR3 reads CASSVSGRRNTGELFF. The CDR3 DNA, read in part, is TGTGCCAGCAGTGTTAGCGGTCGACGGAACACCGGGGAG.

This clone has at least ten counts. The read finishes 3 residues shy of the CDR3 end, and the germline J gene is used to complete it. The chain recombines TRBV19 with TRBJ2-7; 8 positions agree with TRBD1. The junction had 6 bases not matched to a gene; V was cut back by 2 bases and J by 3 bases. CDR3 length: 15 residues. CDR1 is LNHDA, CDR2 SQIVND, per germline (reference sequence). CDR3 amino acids: CASSISVGTGYEQYF. The covered CDR3 bases are TGTGCCAGTAGTATATCTGTCGGGACAGGCTACGAG.

This clone has at least ten counts. The sequence runs out 3 residues before the end of the CDR3; the remainder is reconstructed from the germline J gene. V gene TRBV10-1 combines with J gene TRBJ2-7; 7 bases are shared with TRBD1. Per germline, CDR1 WNHNN and CDR2 SYGVQD (reference sequence). V lost 3 bases, J lost 2 bases, and 4 bases stayed unmatched. The CDR3 loop spans 14 amino acids. This chain's CDR3 is CASSENRGPYEQYF. The covered CDR3 bases are TGCGCCAGCAGTGAAAACAGGGGACCCTACGAG.

This clone came up many times. With the read ending 3 residues before the CDR3 end, the germline J gene is used to fill in that end. The J gene is TRBJ1-1, the V gene TRBV7-6; 10 positions agree with TRBD1. With 10 bases clipped from V and 5 bases from J, the junction kept 7 bases outside the gene matches. CDR3 length: 13 residues. CDR1 is SGHVS and CDR2 is FNYEAQ in the germline V gene. The sequenced CDR3 bases are TGTGCCACCAACCCGGGACAGGGGACTGAA. It encodes CATNPGQGTE. The whole CDR3 protein reads CATNPGQGTEAFF.

This clone was detected many times. The CDR3 spells CASTSGRMSTDTQYF. The DNA read from the CDR3 is TGTGCCAGTACTAGCGGGAGGATGAGCACAGATACG. The V call is TRBV19, the J call TRBJ2-3, with TRBD2 identical over 11 bases. The read ends 3 residues shy of where the CDR3 ends; the end is completed using the germline J gene. The germline gives CDR1 LNHDA, CDR2 SQIVND (reference sequence). J was trimmed by 0 bases and V by 7 bases; bases with no gene match: 3. The CDR3 loop spans 15 amino acids.

The sample holds many counts of this clone. The CDR3 goes on 3 residues after the read ends, and that part is filled in from the germline J gene. The chain is built from TRBV28 and TRBJ1-4; D remains unclear. V was cut by 3 bases and J by 5 bases, with 7 bases left in between. The CDR3 is 13 residues long. From germline, CDR1 is MDHEN and CDR2 SYDVKM. The sequenced part of the CDR3 DNA is TGTGCCAGCAGTTTCTTCCGGAATGAAAAA. Protein product: CASSFFRNEK. The CDR3 in full is CASSFFRNEKLFF.

This clone was found many times. The sequence runs out 3 residues before the end of the CDR3; the remainder is reconstructed from the germline J gene. The chain is built from TRBV4-1 and TRBJ2-7, with D possibly being TRBD1 (6 bases). The V end was cut by 1 base, the J end by 6 bases, with 13 bases between. The CDR3 length is 14 residues. The germline gives CDR1 MGHRA, CDR2 YSYEKL. This chain's CDR3 is CASSQVGGPSEQYF. The part of the CDR3 DNA that was read is TGCGCCAGCAGCCAAGTTGGGGGCCCTTCCGAG.

Comment on this clone: The CDR3 goes on 3 residues after the read ends, and that part is filled in from the germline J gene. This chain connects TRBV5-6 to TRBJ2-7; D is ambiguous. The germline V gene encodes CDR1 SGHDT and CDR2 YYEEEE. CDR3 length equals 15 residues. Trimming cost V 2 bases and J 1 base, with 13 bases left between them. CDR3 bases read: TGTGCCAGCAGCTTAGGGCAGGATCCTTCCTACGAG. As protein: CASSLGQDPSYE. The entire CDR3 is CASSLGQDPSYEQYF.

The table lists this clone with many counts. The sequence runs out 3 residues before the end of the CDR3; the remainder is reconstructed from the germline J gene. The chain combines TRBV5-1 with TRBJ2-3, with D tentatively TRBD2 (6 bases). Germline values: CDR1 SGHRS, CDR2 YFSETQ. V gave up 0 bases and J gave up 0 bases, with 11 bases separating them. This CDR3 comprises 16 residues. CDR3 bases read: TGCGCCAGCAGCTTGGTTGGCGGGATTAGCACAGATACG. Its translation: CASSLVGGISTDT. The complete CDR3 sequence is CASSLVGGISTDTQYF.

This clone has at least ten counts. Coverage ceases 3 residues before the CDR3 finishes, and the germline J gene fills in the end. This chain joins TRBV20-1 and TRBJ2-5; 12 bases are shared with TRBD2. The CDR3 covers 16 residues. J was trimmed by 5 bases and V by 3 bases; bases with no gene match: 10. Germline CDR1 DFQATT, CDR2 SNEGSKA (reference sequence). CDR3 DNA, as far as it was read: TGCAGTGCTAGTTTCCTGCCTAGCGGGAGGGCGGAGACC. This gives the protein CSASFLPSGRAET. The CDR3 in full is CSASFLPSGRAETQYF.

In this sample, this clone is medium-sized. CDR3 sequence: CASSLVPRGEAFF. Partial CDR3 DNA: TGCGCCAGCAGCTTGGTTCCGAGGGGTGAA. V is TRBV5-1 and J is TRBJ1-1; the D gene is possibly TRBD1 (5 bases). The read is 3 residues too short to cover the CDR3 end, so that end is filled in from the germline J gene. V lost 0 bases, J lost 7 bases, and 10 bases lay in between. The CDR3 is 13 amino acids. Germline CDR1 reads SGHRS; CDR2 reads YFSETQ.

Details on this clone: Read data end 3 residues before the CDR3 end; the end is taken from the germline J gene. This chain uses TRBV11-1 with TRBJ2-3, with 8 bases aligning to TRBD1. Trimming cost V 3 bases and J 4 bases; bases outside gene matches: 6. The CDR3 contains 15 residues. From germline, CDR1 is SGHAT and CDR2 FQDESV (reference sequence). The CDR3 bases that were read are TGTGCCAGCAGCTTGGGCAGGGGGCGGTCAGATACG. This translates into CASSLGRGRSDT. From start to end, the CDR3 is CASSLGRGRSDTQYF.